The 31 T cell receptor beta chains presented below share a single source sample, sequenced in a study of OX40 agonist ivuxolimab in advanced cancers. The data were produced by immunoSEQ multiplex PCR, yet TCRdb's version contains in-frame clones alone and is incomplete. The sample carries roughly 100,000 clones, about nine tenths recorded once. Source: CD4+ or CD8+ T cells sorted from blood, taken in a trial of the OX40 agonist ivuxolimab. The receptors shown here come from an adult with an advanced solid tumor such as melanoma, head and neck, liver or kidney cancer.

The chain combines TRBV5-5 with TRBJ1-1; 8 bases are a match to TRBD1. Trimming at V came to 4 bases and at J to 0 bases, leaving 8 bases not matched to a gene. The CDR3 is 16 amino acids. Germline assignment: CDR1 SGHKS and CDR2 YYEKEE (reference sequence). CDR3 bases: TGTGCCAGCAGCCAAGGACAGGGCACCGTGAACACTGAAGCTTTCTTT. Its protein product is CASSQGQGTVNTEAFF.

The rearrangement links TRBV7-2 to TRBJ1-2; D remains unclear. The CDR3 spans 14 residues. Germline loops: CDR1 SGHTA, CDR2 FQGNSA. The ends were cut back, 0 bases at V and 1 base at J, with 6 bases in the middle. In DNA, the CDR3 is TGTGCCAGCAGCTTAGCACTGATTAACTATGGCTACACCTTC. Protein: CASSLALINYGYTF.

The chain carries TRBV29-1 and TRBJ2-5; 8 nucleotides align to TRBD1. The CDR3 totals 13 residues. Per germline, CDR1 SQVTM and CDR2 ANQGSEA. J was trimmed by 5 bases and V by 5 bases; bases with no gene match: 7. CDR3 in amino acids: CSVNQGAGETQYF. CDR3 bases: TGCAGCGTTAATCAGGGGGCCGGCGAGACCCAGTACTTC.

The rearrangement joins TRBV2 to TRBJ1-5; D ambiguous. Germline lookup yields CDR1 SNHLY and CDR2 FYNNEI. V shed 9 bases and J shed 0 bases, with 12 bases lying between them. This CDR3 has 14 amino acids. CDR3 nucleotide sequence: TGTGCCAGACAAAAGGAGGATAGCAATCAGCCCCAGCATTTT. Its translation: CARQKEDSNQPQHF.

DNA of the CDR3: TGTGCCAGCTCCGATGACAGCTACACTGAAGCTTTCTTT. Protein sequence: CASSDDSYTEAFF. This chain joins TRBV18 and TRBJ1-1, with D possibly matching TRBD1 (5 bases). The CDR3 sequence is 13 residues long. CDR1 KGHSH and CDR2 LQKENI come from the germline V gene. Between the trimmed V and J ends, which lost 6 bases and 3 bases, there was a span of 11 bases. Combining the CDR3 with reference TRBV18 and TRBJ1-1 gives the whole variable domain NAGVMQNPRHLVRRRGQEARLRCSPMKGHSHVYWYRQLPEEGLKFMVYLQKENIIDESGMPKERFSAEFPKEGPSILRIQQVVRGDSAAYFCASSDDSYTEAFFGQGTRLTVV.

The rearrangement joins TRBV7-2 to TRBJ1-2; no clear D. There are 12 residues in the CDR3. Germline V gives CDR1 SGHTA, CDR2 FQGNSA. V was clipped by 1 base and J by 5 bases, with 5 bases between them. CDR3 region: CASSLDGYGYTF. The DNA for the CDR3 is TGTGCCAGCAGCTTAGATGGTTATGGCTACACCTTC.

The chain recombines TRBV5-5 with TRBJ1-5; no firm D call. V shed 0 bases and J shed 2 bases, with 9 bases lying between them. This CDR3 contains 15 residues. Germline V CDR1 and CDR2: SGHKS, YYEKEE (reference sequence). CDR3 sequence: CASSLAAQGNQPQHF. The CDR3 DNA sequence: TGTGCCAGCAGCTTGGCCGCGCAAGGCAATCAGCCCCAGCATTTT.

This rearrangement joins TRBV7-9 to TRBJ2-5; D gene unclear. This CDR3 is 11 amino acids long. Trimming took off 3 bases at V and 4 bases at J, with 3 bases between the two ends. Germline V gives CDR1 SEHNR, CDR2 FQNEAQ (reference sequence). The CDR3 DNA reads as TGTGCCAGCAGCTTCAGAGAGACCCAGTACTTC. Translating it yields CASSFRETQYF.

Only a few counts were recorded for this clone. The chain joins TRBV27 to TRBJ2-7; 8 bases fit TRBD2. Unmatched junction bases numbered 5, after V lost 5 bases and J lost 2 bases. The germline V gene encodes CDR1 MNHEY and CDR2 SMNVEV (reference sequence). This CDR3 is built from 14 residues. Written as DNA, the CDR3 is TGTGCCAGCAGTAAAGCGGGGGCCGCCTACGAGCAGTACTTC. Its translation: CASSKAGAAYEQYF.

On this clone: Other DNA sequences from this sample encode an identical CDR3 as well. V and J are TRBV30 and TRBJ2-3, with D possibly being TRBD2 (6 bases). Germline V gene data show CDR1 as GTSNPN and CDR2 as SVGIG (reference sequence). The CDR3 contains 13 residues. The germline V and J ends were trimmed by 0 bases and 3 bases, with 7 bases remaining between them. The CDR3 spells CAWSVGGTDTQYF. The CDR3 DNA sequence: TGTGCCTGGAGTGTAGGAGGGACAGATACGCAGTATTTT.

With respect to this clone: Because the CDR3's place on the DNA is in doubt, the DNA is left out and the CDR3 is given as listed by TCRdb. The V and J genes are TRBV1 and TRBJ2-6. TRBV1 is termed a pseudogene. Both ends counted, the CDR3 spans 18 residues. The CDR3 region is CTSRLVYLCTNRANVLTF.

This sequence joins TRBV4-2 and TRBJ2-6; D is possibly TRBD1 or TRBD2 (5 bases each). Trimming took off 1 base at V and 0 bases at J, with 7 bases between the two ends. CDR3 length: 16 amino acids. Per the germline V gene, CDR1 is LGHNA and CDR2 is YNFKEQ. This CDR3 is CASSQGGFSGANVLTF. The CDR3, as DNA: TGTGCCAGCAGCCAAGGGGGGTTCTCTGGGGCCAACGTCCTGACTTTC.

In nucleotides, the CDR3 is TGTGCCAGCAGCACCGGGGGGCCGGGGTACAATGAGCAGTTCTTC. It yields the protein CASSTGGPGYNEQFF. This chain connects TRBV5-4 to TRBJ2-1; weak D call: TRBD2 (7 bases). The CDR3 is made up of 15 amino acids. Trimming left V 4 bases short and J 4 bases short, with 15 bases between. Germline lookup yields CDR1 SGHNT and CDR2 YYREEE (reference sequence).

V usage is TRBV6-6 and J usage is TRBJ1-1, with unresolved D. Per the germline V gene, CDR1 is MNHNY and CDR2 is SVGAGI (reference sequence). The length of the CDR3 is 12 residues. Trimming removed 6 bases from V and 0 bases from J, with 5 bases in between. The CDR3 bases are TGTGCCAGCAGCTTAATGAACACTGAAGCTTTCTTT. It codes for CASSLMNTEAFF.

This sequence joins TRBV28 and TRBJ2-7; TRBD1 might be the D (6 bases). With 7 bases removed from V and 0 bases from J, the gap between germline ends came to 16 bases. The CDR3 consists of 15 residues. Germline V gene sequence: CDR1 MDHEN, CDR2 SYDVKM. The CDR3 region has the DNA TGTGCCAGCACCGAGTCCCGGGACAACTCCTACGAGCAGTACTTC. This gives the protein CASTESRDNSYEQYF. The full variable domain, rest sourced from reference TRBV28 and TRBJ2-7, is DVKVTQSSRYLVKRTGEKVFLECVQDMDHENMFWYRQDPGLGLRLIYFSYDVKMKEKGDIPEGYSVSREKKERFSLILESASTNQTSMYLCASTESRDNSYEQYFGPGTRLTVT.

This rearrangement joins TRBV19 to TRBJ1-4; D not certain. V dropped 3 bases and J dropped 8 bases, with 16 bases sitting between them. The CDR3 runs 15 residues. Germline lookup yields CDR1 LNHDA and CDR2 SQIVND (reference sequence). The CDR3 DNA reads TGTGCCAGTAGTATTTTCGGCAACCGAGGGGAAAAACTGTTTTTT. Protein sequence: CASSIFGNRGEKLFF. Full variable domain (rest looked up from reference TRBV19 and TRBJ1-4): DGGITQSPKYLFRKEGQNVTLSCEQNLNHDAMYWYRQDPGQGLRLIYYSQIVNDFQKGDIAEGYSVSREKKESFPLTVTSAQKNPTAFYLCASSIFGNRGEKLFFGSGTQLSVL.

The chain has TRBV7-2 and TRBJ1-2, with 12 nucleotides matching TRBD1. Trimming took 5 bases from V and 8 from J; bases not matched to a gene: 9. Germline V gene data show CDR1 as SGHTA and CDR2 as FQGNSA. This CDR3 contains 15 residues. CDR3 protein: CASSGDRGPVKGYTF. The CDR3 DNA follows: TGTGCCAGCAGCGGGGACAGGGGGCCGGTGAAAGGCTACACCTTC.

This chain uses TRBV19 with TRBJ1-1; D gene ambiguous. Deletions cut 3 bases from V and 0 bases from J, with 5 bases between. Per the germline V gene, CDR1 is LNHDA and CDR2 is SQIVND (reference sequence). The CDR3 extends over 13 amino acids. CDR3 protein: CASSILMNTEAFF. The CDR3 DNA is TGTGCCAGTAGTATCCTCATGAACACTGAAGCTTTCTTT. Together with reference TRBV19 and TRBJ1-1, the CDR3 gives the full variable domain: DGGITQSPKYLFRKEGQNVTLSCEQNLNHDAMYWYRQDPGQGLRLIYYSQIVNDFQKGDIAEGYSVSREKKESFPLTVTSAQKNPTAFYLCASSILMNTEAFFGQGTRLTVV.

This chain links TRBV6-5 with TRBJ2-2; TRBD1 matches 8 bases. The CDR3 is 15 amino acids. Germline V gene sequence: CDR1 MNHEY, CDR2 SVGAGI. J lost 3 bases, V lost 7 bases, and 7 bases had no gene match. The CDR3 spells CASKQGAADTGELFF. CDR3 DNA: TGTGCCAGCAAGCAGGGGGCTGCGGACACCGGGGAGCTGTTTTTT.

J is TRBJ2-6 and V is TRBV21-1. TRBV21-1 is classified as a pseudogene. This CDR3 is built from 16 residues. The CDR3 bases are TGTGCCAGCAGCAAAGGAAGGGACTCTGGGGCCAACGTCCTGACTTTC. It is translated as CASSKGRDSGANVLTF.

The rearrangement joins TRBV5-4 to TRBJ2-5, with 7 bases lining up with TRBD2. After removal of 2 bases from V and 1 base from J, the junction contained 5 bases not matched to a gene. From germline, CDR1 is SGHNT and CDR2 YYREEE (reference sequence). The CDR3 length is 15 residues. In DNA, the CDR3 is TGTGCCAGCAGCTTTGGGGGAGGGTCCCAAGAGACCCAGTACTTC. As protein: CASSFGGGSQETQYF.

The chain recombines TRBV6-6 with TRBJ2-7; 8 bases agree with TRBD1. The CDR3 consists of 15 residues. The germline V gene encodes CDR1 MNHNY and CDR2 SVGAGI (reference sequence). V dropped 6 bases and J dropped 6; count of bases not matched to a gene: 13. The CDR3 coding sequence is TGTGCCAGCAGCCCACGGGACAGGATAGAATCCGAGCAGTACTTC. As protein: CASSPRDRIESEQYF.

This clone turned up a few times. The rearrangement uses TRBV5-6 and TRBJ1-2, with D maybe TRBD1 (6 bases). Trimming removed 1 base from V and 5 bases from J, with 15 bases in between. The CDR3 covers 15 residues. Germline values: CDR1 SGHDT, CDR2 YYEEEE. Here the CDR3 reads CASSLHGGGWYGYTF. CDR3 sequence (DNA): TGTGCCAGCAGCTTGCATGGAGGGGGGTGGTATGGCTACACCTTC.

The rearrangement joins TRBV7-2 to TRBJ1-4; no clear D. Germline CDR1 reads SGHTA; CDR2 reads FQGNSA. V lost 0 bases to trimming and J lost 7 bases, with 12 bases between them. This CDR3 spans 15 amino acids. CDR3 bases: TGTGCCAGCAGCTTAGCGGGCATTGTGCGTGAAAAACTGTTTTTT. Its translation is CASSLAGIVREKLFF. The entire variable domain, with the rest obtained from reference TRBV7-2 and TRBJ1-4, is as follows: GAGVSQSPSNKVTEKGKDVELRCDPISGHTALYWYRQSLGQGLEFLIYFQGNSAPDKSGLPSDRFSAERTGGSVSTLTIQRTQQEDSAVYLCASSLAGIVREKLFFGSGTQLSVL.

The V gene is TRBV2, the J gene TRBJ1-2, with D hard to call. This CDR3 region has 14 residues. CDR1 and CDR2 from the germline V gene are SNHLY and FYNNEI. Trimming stripped 8 bases from V and 4 bases from J, with 17 bases between. The CDR3 protein is CASGNDRTLYGYTF. Written as DNA, the CDR3 is TGTGCCAGCGGGAACGACCGAACCCTCTATGGCTACACCTTC.

CDR3: CASSYTLLSPLHF. CDR3 DNA sequence: TGTGCCAGCAGTTACACCCTGCTTTCACCCCTCCACTTT. The genes are TRBV6-6 and TRBJ1-6; no reliable D call. V shed 2 bases and J shed 9 bases, with 8 bases lying between them. This CDR3 is 13 amino acids long. Germline loops: CDR1 MNHNY, CDR2 SVGAGI (reference sequence).

The rearrangement uses TRBV10-1 and TRBJ2-2, with D unclear. Germline V gene sequence: CDR1 WNHNN, CDR2 SYGVQD (reference sequence). V was shortened by 4 bases and J by 6 bases, with 9 bases between the two germline ends. This CDR3 has 13 amino acids. The CDR3, as DNA: TGCGCCAGCAGTGTCGGACCGGCCGGGGAGCTGTTTTTT. It encodes CASSVGPAGELFF.

The genes are TRBV5-6 and TRBJ1-6, with TRBD1 identical over 8 bases. With 4 bases clipped from V and 10 bases from J, the junction kept 7 bases outside the gene matches. The CDR3 runs 14 residues. Per the germline V gene, CDR1 is SGHDT and CDR2 is YYEEEE. The CDR3, as DNA: TGTGCCAGCAGCGCGGACAGGGCTTGGTCACCCCTCCACTTT. Translating gives CASSADRAWSPLHF.

The V gene is TRBV30, the J gene TRBJ2-2, with a weak D call TRBD2 (6 bases). V lost 6 bases and J lost 6, with 14 bases in between. The germline V gene has CDR1 GTSNPN and CDR2 SVGIG (reference sequence). The CDR3 is 13 residues long. CDR3 protein: CACSGTGAGELFF. CDR3 DNA sequence: TGTGCCTGTTCGGGTACGGGGGCCGGGGAGCTGTTTTTT.

This CDR3 is CASRRPKGDRLSEQFF. The CDR3 DNA follows: TGTGCCAGCAGGAGGCCCAAAGGGGACCGTCTGTCTGAGCAGTTCTTC. This rearrangement joins TRBV6-4 to TRBJ2-1; D may match TRBD1 or TRBD2 (5 bases each). Germline V gene lookup returns CDR1 MRHNA and CDR2 SNTAGT. V lost 6 bases, J lost 9 bases, and 24 bases lay in between. The CDR3 has 16 amino acids.

The gene calls are TRBV27 and TRBJ2-5; 7 bases align to TRBD1. V dropped 7 bases and J dropped 7; count of bases not matched to a gene: 9. Germline CDR1 MNHEY, CDR2 SMNVEV (reference sequence). This CDR3 spans 13 amino acids. Here the CDR3 reads CASTSPGQMTQYF. The CDR3 DNA follows: TGTGCCAGCACATCTCCGGGACAGATGACCCAGTACTTC.